This TCR beta chain was obtained from a study of T cell responses to AZD1222 COVID-19 vaccine. Clones were read by immunoSEQ multiplex PCR, and TCRdb kept only the in-frame ones, dropping some. The sample comprises about 150,000 clones, roughly 92% of which are singletons, and 5% to 6.5% rests with the top ten. Study-level results: Among vaccine-associated CD4 TCRs, coverage spanned spike, with dominance at 160-218 and 743-854. Receipt of two AZD1222 doses was followed by a rise in Spike-specific TCR breadth and depth. Just a handful of AZD1222 recipients were seropositive at baseline.

This CDR3 region has 13 residues. Trimming shortened V by 3 bases and J by 5 bases, and 10 bases separated the two germline ends. Germline V gene lookup returns CDR1 KGHSH and CDR2 LQKENI. Concerning this clone: Its antigen is unknown.

Here the sequenced sample was peripheral blood, taken on day 0 of AZD1222 vaccination. This chain uses TRBV18 with TRBJ2-5; D not certain. The TCR was taken from an adult in good health. This chain's CDR3 is CASSPGQRETQYF. The CDR3 DNA reads TGTGCCAGCTCACCGGGCCAAAGGGAGACCCAGTACTTC.